Listed below are T cell receptor beta chains from one sample, sequenced in a study of PD-1 blockade in classical Hodgkin lymphoma. Using immunoSEQ multiplex PCR, the repertoire was profiled, and TCRdb retains in-frame clones only, with some absent. The table shows some 100,000 clones, with 80% to 95% occurring only once. The sequencing here drew on peripheral blood mononuclear cells (PBMCs), taken at baseline. The receptors come from a human donor with classical Hodgkin lymphoma. CDR3s include the opening cysteine and the closing phenylalanine or tryptophan. The D gene is left open where the match is weak.

CDR3aa: CAWRLADGAIYGYTF
j_gene: TRBJ1-2
d_gene: -
v_gene: TRBV30

CDR3aa: CASRKAGVYEQFF
j_gene: TRBJ2-1
d_gene: TRBD2
v_gene: TRBV2

CDR3aa: CASSMPGTEETQYF
j_gene: TRBJ2-5
d_gene: TRBD1
v_gene: TRBV19

CDR3aa: CASSLTGGEAFF
j_gene: TRBJ1-1
d_gene: TRBD1
v_gene: TRBV11-3

CDR3aa: CASSQGRAYSNQPQHF
j_gene: TRBJ1-5
d_gene: -
v_gene: TRBV4-1

CDR3aa: CAWSNRSPVGQFF
j_gene: TRBJ2-1
d_gene: -
v_gene: TRBV30

CDR3aa: CASSLTGIDEQFF
j_gene: TRBJ2-1
d_gene: -
v_gene: TRBV6-5

CDR3aa: CASSLKGGGTDTQYF
j_gene: TRBJ2-3
d_gene: TRBD1
v_gene: TRBV5-4

CDR3aa: CASSLLDTNNEQFF
j_gene: TRBJ2-1
d_gene: -
v_gene: TRBV6-1

CDR3aa: CAWSVTVANYGYTF
j_gene: TRBJ1-2
d_gene: -
v_gene: TRBV30

CDR3aa: CASSTSGLQETQYF
j_gene: TRBJ2-5
d_gene: TRBD2
v_gene: TRBV10-3

CDR3aa: CASSGGTVGEAFF
j_gene: TRBJ1-1
d_gene: TRBD1
v_gene: TRBV19

CDR3aa: CASSVRGWGTQYF
j_gene: TRBJ2-5
d_gene: -
v_gene: TRBV7-2

CDR3aa: CASSRGTTDYNEQFF
j_gene: TRBJ2-1
d_gene: -
v_gene: TRBV6-5

CDR3aa: CASSRLAGAGADTQYF
j_gene: TRBJ2-3
d_gene: TRBD2
v_gene: TRBV11-2

CDR3aa: CASSLGTSRPLFF
j_gene: TRBJ1-4
d_gene: -
v_gene: TRBV27

CDR3aa: CASSSHYDGYTF
j_gene: TRBJ1-2
d_gene: -
v_gene: TRBV11-2

CDR3aa: CASSGPNYGYTF
j_gene: TRBJ1-2
d_gene: -
v_gene: TRBV2

CDR3aa: CASGTTGNYGYTF
j_gene: TRBJ1-2
d_gene: TRBD1
v_gene: TRBV6-1

CDR3aa: CASSPRGTYEQYF
j_gene: TRBJ2-7
d_gene: -
v_gene: TRBV27

CDR3aa: CASSASGGNQPQHF
j_gene: TRBJ1-5
d_gene: TRBD1
v_gene: TRBV10-2

CDR3aa: CAIRPSGTLTGELFF
j_gene: TRBJ2-2
d_gene: -
v_gene: TRBV10-3

CDR3aa: CASSVGDRDTDTQYF
j_gene: TRBJ2-3
d_gene: -
v_gene: TRBV9

CDR3aa: CASSYREIYGYTF
j_gene: TRBJ1-2
d_gene: -
v_gene: TRBV7-2

CDR3aa: CASSLRLASTYNEQFF
j_gene: TRBJ2-1
d_gene: -
v_gene: TRBV27

CDR3aa: CASKGATVSQPQHF
j_gene: TRBJ1-5
d_gene: -
v_gene: TRBV2

CDR3aa: CATSSGRAGETQYF
j_gene: TRBJ2-5
d_gene: TRBD2
v_gene: TRBV15

CDR3aa: CASSLMGKNSNYGYTF
j_gene: TRBJ1-2
d_gene: -
v_gene: TRBV27

CDR3aa: CAWSRRSYEQYF
j_gene: TRBJ2-7
d_gene: -
v_gene: TRBV30

CDR3aa: CATSREGAGNTIYF
j_gene: TRBJ1-3
d_gene: -
v_gene: TRBV15

CDR3aa: CASSPTGEDTQYF
j_gene: TRBJ2-3
d_gene: TRBD1
v_gene: TRBV13

CDR3aa: CASSSAGVYEKLFF
j_gene: TRBJ1-4
d_gene: -
v_gene: TRBV5-6

CDR3aa: CASSLEYTGELFF
j_gene: TRBJ2-2
d_gene: -
v_gene: TRBV7-9

CDR3aa: CASSSTGGTGNTIYF
j_gene: TRBJ1-3
d_gene: TRBD1
v_gene: TRBV6-5

CDR3aa: CASSPSWDSYEQYF
j_gene: TRBJ2-7
d_gene: TRBD1
v_gene: TRBV18

CDR3aa: CASSQEGQGLYNEQFF
j_gene: TRBJ2-1
d_gene: TRBD1
v_gene: TRBV4-2

CDR3aa: CASSVQNIQYF
j_gene: TRBJ2-4
d_gene: -
v_gene: TRBV28

CDR3aa: CASAPEGGTEAFF
j_gene: TRBJ1-1
d_gene: -
v_gene: TRBV12-5

CDR3aa: CASSRDRGNYGYTF
j_gene: TRBJ1-2
d_gene: TRBD1
v_gene: TRBV9

CDR3aa: CASSYGRNQETQYF
j_gene: TRBJ2-5
d_gene: -
v_gene: TRBV6-5

CDR3aa: CASSFWSRENTQYF
j_gene: TRBJ2-3
d_gene: -
v_gene: TRBV7-9

CDR3aa: CAWTPLAAGTGELFF
j_gene: TRBJ2-2
d_gene: TRBD2
v_gene: TRBV30

CDR3aa: CASSRGVTGELFF
j_gene: TRBJ2-2
d_gene: -
v_gene: TRBV6-5

CDR3aa: CASSAPPRLAGAYNEQFF
j_gene: TRBJ2-1
d_gene: TRBD2
v_gene: TRBV9

CDR3aa: CASRTGVYEQYF
j_gene: TRBJ2-7
d_gene: TRBD1
v_gene: TRBV2

CDR3aa: CASATGSGHYGYTF
j_gene: TRBJ1-2
d_gene: -
v_gene: TRBV5-4

CDR3aa: CASTSVGQRGGELFF
j_gene: TRBJ2-2
d_gene: -
v_gene: TRBV6-5

CDR3aa: CASRRIGQALMNEQFF
j_gene: TRBJ2-1
d_gene: -
v_gene: TRBV11-2

CDR3aa: CATSRDTGVNYGYTF
j_gene: TRBJ1-2
d_gene: TRBD1
v_gene: TRBV15

CDR3aa: CARQVNYEQYF
j_gene: TRBJ2-7
d_gene: -
v_gene: TRBV30

CDR3aa: CSASWQGMNTEAFF
j_gene: TRBJ1-1
d_gene: -
v_gene: TRBV29-1

CDR3aa: CAWSEQKNTIYF
j_gene: TRBJ1-3
d_gene: -
v_gene: TRBV30

CDR3aa: CASHQWMGGIAPPPEQYF
j_gene: TRBJ2-7
d_gene: -
v_gene: TRBV7-9

CDR3aa: CASSDSNGGAHGYGYTF
j_gene: TRBJ1-2
d_gene: -
v_gene: TRBV6-4

CDR3aa: CASRERQGAPNTEAFF
j_gene: TRBJ1-1
d_gene: TRBD1
v_gene: TRBV19

CDR3aa: CASSPRGHTGELFF
j_gene: TRBJ2-2
d_gene: -
v_gene: TRBV27

CDR3aa: CAPRGCLEPQHF
j_gene: TRBJ1-5
d_gene: -
v_gene: TRBV30